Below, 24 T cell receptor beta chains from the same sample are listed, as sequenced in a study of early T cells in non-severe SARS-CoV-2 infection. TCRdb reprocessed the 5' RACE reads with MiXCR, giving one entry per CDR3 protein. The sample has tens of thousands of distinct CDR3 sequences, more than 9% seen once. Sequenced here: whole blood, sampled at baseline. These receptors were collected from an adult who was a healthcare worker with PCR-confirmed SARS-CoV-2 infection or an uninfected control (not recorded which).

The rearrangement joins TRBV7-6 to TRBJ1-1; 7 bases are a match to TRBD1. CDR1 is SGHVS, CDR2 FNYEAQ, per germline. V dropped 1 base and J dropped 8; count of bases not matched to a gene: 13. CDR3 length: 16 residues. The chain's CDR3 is CASSLGGFGTEREAFF. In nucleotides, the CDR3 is TGTGCCAGCAGCTTAGGAGGCTTCGGGACAGAGAGAGAAGCTTTCTTT.

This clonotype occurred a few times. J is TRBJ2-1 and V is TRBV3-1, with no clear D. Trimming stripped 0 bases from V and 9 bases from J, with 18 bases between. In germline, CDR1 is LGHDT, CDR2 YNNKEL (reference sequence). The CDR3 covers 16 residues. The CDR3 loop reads CASSQDVPGVNGEQFF. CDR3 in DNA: TGTGCCAGCAGCCAAGACGTCCCAGGAGTTAATGGTGAGCAGTTCTTC.

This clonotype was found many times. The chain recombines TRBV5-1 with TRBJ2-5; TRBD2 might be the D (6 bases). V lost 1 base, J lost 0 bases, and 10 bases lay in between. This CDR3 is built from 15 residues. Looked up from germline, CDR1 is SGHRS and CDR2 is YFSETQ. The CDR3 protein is CASSLIGGYQETQYF. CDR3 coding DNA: TGCGCCAGCAGCTTGATTGGGGGGTACCAAGAGACCCAGTACTTC.

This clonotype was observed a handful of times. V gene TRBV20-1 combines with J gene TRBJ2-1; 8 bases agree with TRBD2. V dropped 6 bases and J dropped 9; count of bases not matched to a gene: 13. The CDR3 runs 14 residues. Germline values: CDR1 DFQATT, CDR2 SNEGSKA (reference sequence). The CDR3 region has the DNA TGCAGTGCGGCCGGGACTAGAGTGAATGGTGAGCAGTTCTTC. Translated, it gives CSAAGTRVNGEQFF.

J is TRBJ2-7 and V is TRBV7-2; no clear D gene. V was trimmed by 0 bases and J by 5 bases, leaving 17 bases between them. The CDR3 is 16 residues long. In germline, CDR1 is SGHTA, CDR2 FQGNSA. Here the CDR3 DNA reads TGTGCCAGCAGCTTAGCCCCCGCCTCAACCCCCCACGAGCAGTACTTC. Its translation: CASSLAPASTPHEQYF.

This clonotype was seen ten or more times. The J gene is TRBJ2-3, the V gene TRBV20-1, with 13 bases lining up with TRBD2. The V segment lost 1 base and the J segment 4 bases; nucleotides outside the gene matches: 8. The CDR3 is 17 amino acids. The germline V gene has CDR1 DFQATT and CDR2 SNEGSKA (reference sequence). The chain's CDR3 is CSARAGTSGIRADTQYF. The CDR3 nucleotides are TGCAGTGCTAGAGCGGGGACTAGCGGGATTCGGGCAGATACGCAGTATTTT.

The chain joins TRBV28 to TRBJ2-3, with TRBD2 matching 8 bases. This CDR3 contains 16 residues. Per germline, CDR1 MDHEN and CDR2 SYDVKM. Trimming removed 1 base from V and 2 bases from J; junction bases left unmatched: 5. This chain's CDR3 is CASSLSGSGATDTQYF. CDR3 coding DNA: TGTGCCAGCAGTTTATCGGGTAGCGGGGCCACAGATACGCAGTATTTT.

The CDR3 DNA is TGCGCCAGCAGCTTGTCGACCTTCAGCACAGATACGCAGTATTTT. Its protein is CASSLSTFSTDTQYF. The chain carries TRBV5-1 and TRBJ2-3; D is unresolved. Between the trimmed V and J ends, which lost 1 base and 0 bases, there was a span of 9 bases. Germline-derived CDR1 and CDR2 are SGHRS and YFSETQ. CDR3 length: 15 residues.

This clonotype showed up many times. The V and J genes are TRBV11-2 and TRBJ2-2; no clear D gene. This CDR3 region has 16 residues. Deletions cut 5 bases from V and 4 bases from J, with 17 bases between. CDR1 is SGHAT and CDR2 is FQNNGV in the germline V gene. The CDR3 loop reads CASSPTASVRTGELFF. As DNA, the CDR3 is TGTGCCAGCAGCCCGACGGCGTCCGTTCGCACCGGGGAGCTGTTTTTT.

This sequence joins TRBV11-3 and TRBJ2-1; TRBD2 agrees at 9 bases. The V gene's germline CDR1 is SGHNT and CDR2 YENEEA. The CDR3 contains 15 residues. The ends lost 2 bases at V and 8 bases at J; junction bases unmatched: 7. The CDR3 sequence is CASSLRSSGDYEQFF. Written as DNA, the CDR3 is TGTGCCAGCAGCTTAAGGTCTAGCGGGGACTATGAGCAGTTCTTC.

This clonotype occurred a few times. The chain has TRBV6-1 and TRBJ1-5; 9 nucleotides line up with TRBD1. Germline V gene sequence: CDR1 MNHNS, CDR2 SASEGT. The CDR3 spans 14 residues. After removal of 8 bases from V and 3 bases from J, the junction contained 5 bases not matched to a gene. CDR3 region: CASLDRGLNQPQHF. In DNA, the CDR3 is TGTGCCAGCCTGGACAGGGGTCTCAATCAGCCCCAGCATTTT.

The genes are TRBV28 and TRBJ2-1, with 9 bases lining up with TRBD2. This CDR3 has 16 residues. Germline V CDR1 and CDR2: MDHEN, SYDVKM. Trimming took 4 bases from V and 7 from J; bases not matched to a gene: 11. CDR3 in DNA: TGTGCCAGCAGTTCCCCAGGGATGCGGGGGGGAAATGAGCAGTTCTTC. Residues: CASSSPGMRGGNEQFF.

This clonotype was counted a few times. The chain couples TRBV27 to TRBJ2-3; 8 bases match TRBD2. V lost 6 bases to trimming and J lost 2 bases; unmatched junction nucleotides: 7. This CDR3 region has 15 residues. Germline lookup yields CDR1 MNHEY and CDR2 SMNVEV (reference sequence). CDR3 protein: CASSIIAGPTDTQYF. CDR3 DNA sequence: TGTGCCAGCAGCATCATAGCGGGGCCCACAGATACGCAGTATTTT.

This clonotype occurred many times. In DNA, the CDR3 is TGTGCCAGCAGCCCGGGGACAGGGGCTGCCTTTAGGACTGAAGCTTTCTTT. Translation gives CASSPGTGAAFRTEAFF. The chain links TRBV11-2 to TRBJ1-1; the match to TRBD1 covers 10 bases. Germline CDR1 is SGHAT and CDR2 is FQNNGV. The CDR3 length is 17 residues. V shed 5 bases and J 5 bases; nucleotides not matched to a gene: 14.

In DNA, the CDR3 is TGTGCCAGCAGTGAAGGGATGGGGACCTATAATTCACCCCTCCACTTT. Translated, it gives CASSEGMGTYNSPLHF. The chain is built from TRBV2 and TRBJ1-6; D is undetermined. Trimming left V 1 base short and J 2 bases short, with 9 bases between. CDR3 size: 16 residues. CDR1 is SNHLY, CDR2 FYNNEI, per germline.

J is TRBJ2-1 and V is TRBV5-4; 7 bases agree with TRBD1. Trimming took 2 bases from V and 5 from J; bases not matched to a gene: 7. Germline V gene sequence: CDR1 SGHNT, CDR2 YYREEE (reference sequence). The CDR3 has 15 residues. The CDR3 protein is CASSLGGHRDNEQFF. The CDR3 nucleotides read TGTGCCAGCAGCTTAGGGGGCCACAGGGACAATGAGCAGTTCTTC. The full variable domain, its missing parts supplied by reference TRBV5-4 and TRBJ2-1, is ETGVTQSPTHLIKTRGQQVTLRCSSQSGHNTVSWYQQALGQGPQFIFQYYREEENGRGNFPPRFSGLQFPNYSSELNVNALELDDSALYLCASSLGGHRDNEQFFGPGTRLTVL.

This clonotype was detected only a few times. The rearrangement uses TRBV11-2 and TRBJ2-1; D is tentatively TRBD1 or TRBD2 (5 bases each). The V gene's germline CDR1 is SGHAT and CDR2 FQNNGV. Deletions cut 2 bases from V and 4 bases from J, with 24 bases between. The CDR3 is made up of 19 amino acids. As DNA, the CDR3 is TGTGCCAGCAGCTTATTTATGGGGCTTATAACTAGAAAATACAATGAGCAGTTCTTC. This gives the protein CASSLFMGLITRKYNEQFF.

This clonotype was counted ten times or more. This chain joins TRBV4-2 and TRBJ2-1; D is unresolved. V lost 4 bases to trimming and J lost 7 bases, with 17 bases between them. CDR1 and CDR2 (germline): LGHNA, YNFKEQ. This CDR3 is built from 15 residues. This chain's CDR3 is CASSPALGFRNEQFF. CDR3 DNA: TGTGCCAGCAGCCCCGCGCTGGGGTTCAGGAATGAGCAGTTCTTC.

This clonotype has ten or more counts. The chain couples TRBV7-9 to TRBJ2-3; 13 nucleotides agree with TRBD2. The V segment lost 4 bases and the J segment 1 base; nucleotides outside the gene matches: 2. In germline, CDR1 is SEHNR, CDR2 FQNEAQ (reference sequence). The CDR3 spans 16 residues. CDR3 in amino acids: CASSSGLAGGTDTQYF. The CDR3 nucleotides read TGTGCCAGCAGCTCCGGACTAGCGGGGGGCACAGATACGCAGTATTTT. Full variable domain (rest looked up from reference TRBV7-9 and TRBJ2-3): DTGVSQNPRHKITKRGQNVTFRCDPISEHNRLYWYRQTLGQGPEFLTYFQNEAQLEKSRLLSDRFSAERPKGSFSTLEIQRTEQGDSAMYLCASSSGLAGGTDTQYFGPGTRLTVL.

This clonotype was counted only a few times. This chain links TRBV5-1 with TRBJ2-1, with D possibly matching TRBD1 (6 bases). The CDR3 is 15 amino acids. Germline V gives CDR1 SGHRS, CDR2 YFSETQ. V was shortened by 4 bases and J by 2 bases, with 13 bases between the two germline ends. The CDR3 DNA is TGCGCCAGCAGCCCAAAGACAGGAACCTACAATGAGCAGTTCTTC. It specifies CASSPKTGTYNEQFF.

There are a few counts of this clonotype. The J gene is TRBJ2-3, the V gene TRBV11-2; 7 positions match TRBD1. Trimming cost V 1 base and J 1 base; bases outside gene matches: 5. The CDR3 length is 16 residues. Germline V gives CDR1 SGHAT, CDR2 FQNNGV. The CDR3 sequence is CASSLVRGFGTDTQYF. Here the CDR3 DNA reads TGTGCCAGCAGCTTAGTCAGGGGGTTTGGCACAGATACGCAGTATTTT.

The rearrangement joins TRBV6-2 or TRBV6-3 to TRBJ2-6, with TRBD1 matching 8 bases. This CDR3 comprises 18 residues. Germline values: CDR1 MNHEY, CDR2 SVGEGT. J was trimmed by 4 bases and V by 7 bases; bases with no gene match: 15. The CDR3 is CASNHSRGRRSGANVLTF. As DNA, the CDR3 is TGTGCCAGCAATCACTCCAGGGGGCGAAGGTCCGGGGCCAACGTCCTGACTTTC.

The CDR3 protein is CASSQGVLGANVLTF. The DNA for the CDR3 is TGTGCCAGCAGCCAGGGGGTTCTGGGGGCCAACGTCCTGACTTTC. The chain uses TRBV3-1 and TRBJ2-6, with D perhaps given as TRBD1 or TRBD2 (5 bases each). The germline CDR1 and CDR2 sequences are LGHDT and YNNKEL (reference sequence). The CDR3 covers 15 residues. V dropped 3 bases and J dropped 4 bases, with 10 bases sitting between them.

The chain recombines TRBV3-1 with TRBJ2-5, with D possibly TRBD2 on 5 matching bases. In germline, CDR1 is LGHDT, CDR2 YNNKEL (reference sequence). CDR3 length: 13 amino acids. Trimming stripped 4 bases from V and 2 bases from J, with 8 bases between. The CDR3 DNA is TGTGCCAGCAGCCCGAGGGATCAAGAGACCCAGTACTTC. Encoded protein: CASSPRDQETQYF.